One sample yielded the 25 T cell receptor beta chains listed below, sequenced in a study of T cell responses to AZD1222 COVID-19 vaccine. Here immunoSEQ multiplex PCR was the method, and the copy in TCRdb shows in-frame clones only, minus some. The data show over 85,000 clones, 81% seen once. The sample was peripheral blood, taken on day 0 of AZD1222 vaccination. The receptors originated from an adult in good health.

The chain links TRBV5-5 to TRBJ1-1; a weak D match, TRBD1 (6 bases). CDR3 length: 13 residues. Trimming shortened V by 0 bases and J by 4 bases, and 7 bases separated the two germline ends. Germline CDR1 SGHKS, CDR2 YYEKEE (reference sequence). DNA of the CDR3: TGTGCCAGCAGCTTGGTCAGGGGCACTGAAGCTTTCTTT. Translation: CASSLVRGTEAFF.

The genes are TRBV7-2 and TRBJ2-1; D unresolved. Germline V lookup: CDR1 SGHTA, CDR2 FQGNSA. CDR3 size: 15 residues. V was trimmed by 5 bases and J by 4 bases, leaving 15 bases between them. The CDR3 region has the DNA TGTGCCAGCAGCCCCCCCAAAGGAGTTTACAATGAGCAGTTCTTC. Its protein product is CASSPPKGVYNEQFF.

The chain has TRBV3-1 (or the pseudogene TRBV3-2) and TRBJ2-7; D is ambiguous. CDR1 and CDR2 from the germline V gene are LGHDT and YNNKEL (reference sequence). This CDR3 has 11 amino acids. Deletions cut 1 base from V and 11 bases from J, with 9 bases between. The CDR3 loop reads CASSQGRLEYF. CDR3 DNA sequence: TGTGCCAGCAGCCAAGGGCGACTGGAGTACTTC.

This chain joins TRBV18 and TRBJ1-3; the match to TRBD1 covers 10 bases. V lost 3 bases to trimming and J lost 6 bases; unmatched junction nucleotides: 11. Per the germline V gene, CDR1 is KGHSH and CDR2 is LQKENI. The CDR3 totals 17 residues. The CDR3 nucleotides are TGTGCCAGCTCACCTAACCAAGCCGGGACAGGGGCAAACACCATATATTTT. Amino acids: CASSPNQAGTGANTIYF.

The chain recombines TRBV19 with TRBJ1-5; D is unresolved. The CDR3 is 12 amino acids. V lost 2 bases, J lost 5 bases, and 4 bases lay in between. Germline CDR1 LNHDA, CDR2 SQIVND (reference sequence). The CDR3 sequence is CASSILDQPQHF. In nucleotides, the CDR3 is TGTGCCAGTAGTATACTGGATCAGCCCCAGCATTTT.

This chain uses TRBV28 with TRBJ1-1, with TRBD1 matching 8 bases. CDR3 length equals 13 residues. With V trimmed by 11 bases and J by 3 bases, 8 bases remained unmatched. Per germline, CDR1 MDHEN and CDR2 SYDVKM. For the CDR3, the DNA is TGTGCCTCTCAGACAGGGGCGCACACTGAAGCTTTCTTT. It encodes CASQTGAHTEAFF.

The V gene is TRBV28, the J gene TRBJ1-5, with TRBD1 matching 7 bases. The CDR3 spans 17 residues. The ends lost 2 bases at V and 3 bases at J; junction bases unmatched: 10. Germline V CDR1 and CDR2: MDHEN, SYDVKM. For the CDR3, the DNA is TGTGCCAGCAGTTTAGGGAGGAACAGGGGAAACAATCAGCCCCAGCATTTT. It codes for CASSLGRNRGNNQPQHF.

The chain has TRBV5-4 and TRBJ2-5; 8 positions match TRBD2. Trimming cost V 0 bases and J 5 bases; bases outside gene matches: 6. CDR1 and CDR2 (germline): SGHNT, YYREEE (reference sequence). This CDR3 is 15 amino acids long. CDR3 sequence reads: CASSLAGTSIETQYF. The CDR3 DNA reads as TGTGCCAGCAGCTTGGCCGGGACTAGTATCGAGACCCAGTACTTC.

The CDR3 sequence is CASNVDRFSYNEQFF. The CDR3 DNA sequence: TGTGCCAGCAACGTTGACAGGTTCTCCTACAATGAGCAGTTCTTC. The chain is built from TRBV21-1 and TRBJ2-1; the table's D call of TRBD1 was not tested on the DNA. TRBV21-1 is classified as a pseudogene. The CDR3 has 15 amino acids.

The rearrangement joins TRBV27 to TRBJ2-1; TRBD2 matches at 10 bases. Germline V CDR1 and CDR2: MNHEY, SMNVEV (reference sequence). This CDR3 spans 16 amino acids. Losses at the gene ends were 2 bases for V and 2 bases for J; bases not matched to a gene: 3. CDR3 nucleotide sequence: TGTGCCAGCAGTTTACTGAGCGGGGGGGCCTACAATGAGCAGTTCTTC. Amino acid sequence: CASSLLSGGAYNEQFF.

This chain uses TRBV28 with TRBJ1-5; no reliable D call. The CDR3 runs 16 residues. The germline V gene encodes CDR1 MDHEN and CDR2 SYDVKM. Trimming pared 1 base from V and 4 bases from J, leaving 14 bases between. CDR3 nucleotides: TGTGCCAGCAGTTTATCCCCACGGCACCGAAATCAGCCCCAGCATTTT. Its translation is CASSLSPRHRNQPQHF.

The chain links TRBV5-1 to TRBJ2-3; D tentatively fits TRBD1 or TRBD2 (6 bases each). Between the trimmed V and J ends, which lost 3 bases and 3 bases, there was a span of 17 bases. The CDR3 covers 16 residues. In germline, CDR1 is SGHRS, CDR2 YFSETQ. CDR3 residues: CASSSSGRGGTDTQYF. Here the CDR3 DNA reads TGCGCCAGCAGCTCCTCAGGGAGAGGGGGGACAGATACGCAGTATTTT.

This clone has only a few counts. This rearrangement joins TRBV6-2 or TRBV6-3 to TRBJ1-1; D ambiguous. Germline V gene sequence: CDR1 MNHEY, CDR2 SVGEGT. Trimming pared 6 bases from V and 2 bases from J, leaving 13 bases between. The CDR3 extends over 14 amino acids. CDR3 sequence (DNA): TGTGCCAGCAGCTATACAGATTCCAACACTGAAGCTTTCTTT. It codes for CASSYTDSNTEAFF.

The chain couples TRBV5-6 to TRBJ1-5, with D tentatively TRBD1 (5 bases). The germline CDR1 and CDR2 sequences are SGHDT and YYEEEE. The V gene lost 2 bases and the J gene lost 6 bases, with 9 bases spanning the gap. This CDR3 spans 13 amino acids. The CDR3 region is CASSFQGLQPQHF. DNA of the CDR3: TGTGCCAGCAGCTTCCAGGGTCTTCAGCCCCAGCATTTT.

The rearrangement uses TRBV7-9 and TRBJ1-6; no clear D. The CDR3 runs to 13 residues. V gave up 2 bases and J gave up 5 bases, with 4 bases separating them. CDR1 and CDR2 (germline): SEHNR, FQNEAQ (reference sequence). The chain's CDR3 is CASSLPNNSPLHF. In DNA form, the CDR3 reads TGTGCCAGCAGCTTACCGAATAATTCACCCCTCCACTTT.

This clone was observed once. The chain combines TRBV28 with TRBJ2-7; TRBD2 matches at 8 bases. The V and J ends lost 6 bases and 1 base, in that order; junction bases with no gene match: 5. Germline V CDR1 and CDR2: MDHEN, SYDVKM. This CDR3 is 14 amino acids long. CDR3 DNA sequence: TGTGCCAGCAGGAGCGGGGGACTTTCCTACGAGCAGTACTTC. The encoded protein is CASRSGGLSYEQYF.

This chain joins TRBV12-3 or TRBV12-4 and TRBJ2-5; TRBD1 is a possible D gene (5 bases). V dropped 3 bases and J dropped 4 bases, with 9 bases sitting between them. The CDR3 has 13 amino acids. The CDR3 nucleotides read TGTGCCAGCAGTTTGACAGCCCTAGAGACCCAGTACTTC. This gives the protein CASSLTALETQYF.

The gene calls are TRBV14 and TRBJ2-3; weak D call: TRBD2 (6 bases). V dropped 4 bases and J dropped 1 base, with 15 bases sitting between them. Germline CDR1 and CDR2: SGHDN and FVKESK. The CDR3 spans 16 residues. CDR3 bases: TGTGCCAGCAGCCCCAAGCGACTAGACCGCACAGATACGCAGTATTTT. Translation: CASSPKRLDRTDTQYF.

J is TRBJ1-2 and V is TRBV18; D gene unclear. Germline CDR1 reads KGHSH; CDR2 reads LQKENI. Trimming shortened V by 2 bases and J by 4 bases, and 14 bases separated the two germline ends. CDR3 length: 15 residues. CDR3 coding DNA: TGTGCCAGCTCACCAGATCAGGAATCCTTCTATGGCTACACCTTC. Amino acids: CASSPDQESFYGYTF.

This clone came up a few times. V and J are TRBV4-1 and TRBJ1-2, with D possibly matching TRBD1 (6 bases). Trimming removed 3 bases from V and 5 bases from J, with 13 bases in between. CDR1 MGHRA and CDR2 YSYEKL come from the germline V gene. There are 14 residues in the CDR3. CDR3 sequence reads: CASSQGGGTYGYTF. In nucleotides, the CDR3 is TGCGCCAGCAGCCAGGGGGGCGGCACTTATGGCTACACCTTC.

The sample holds one count of this clone. The rearrangement uses TRBV24-1 and TRBJ2-3; the D is unclear. Trimming pared 4 bases from V and 2 bases from J, leaving 6 bases between. The CDR3 loop spans 13 amino acids. Per the germline V gene, CDR1 is KGHDR and CDR2 is SFDVKD. The CDR3 bases are TGTGCCACCAGTGACCCCCCCACAGATACGCAGTATTTT. As protein: CATSDPPTDTQYF.

The chain combines TRBV19 with TRBJ1-4, with D maybe TRBD1 (5 bases). The germline V gene has CDR1 LNHDA and CDR2 SQIVND (reference sequence). V was trimmed by 3 bases and J by 7 bases, leaving 9 bases between them. CDR3 length: 13 amino acids. The CDR3 region is CASSIWGFEKLFF. CDR3 bases: TGTGCCAGTAGTATTTGGGGGTTTGAAAAACTGTTTTTT.

This clone showed up just once. The gene calls are TRBV11-2 and TRBJ1-2, with TRBD1 as a possible D gene (6 bases). The CDR3 spans 15 residues. The ends were cut back, 3 bases at V and 8 bases at J, with 19 bases in the middle. CDR1 and CDR2 from the germline V gene are SGHAT and FQNNGV. The CDR3 sequence: CASSFSPDSLMGYTF. The CDR3 region has the DNA TGTGCCAGCAGCTTCTCCCCGGACAGCCTGATGGGCTACACCTTC.

In this sample, this clone turned up a few times. The chain joins TRBV7-2 to TRBJ1-4; D gene ambiguous. This CDR3 has 15 residues. CDR1 SGHTA and CDR2 FQGNSA come from the germline V gene. With 0 bases removed from V and 4 bases from J, the gap between germline ends came to 9 bases. CDR3 bases: TGTGCCAGCAGCTTAGCGGCTCTTCTTAATGAAAAACTGTTTTTT. Translated, it gives CASSLAALLNEKLFF.

The chain couples TRBV7-9 to TRBJ2-5, with D unresolved. Between the trimmed V and J ends, which lost 7 bases and 4 bases, there was a span of 10 bases. Looked up from germline, CDR1 is SEHNR and CDR2 is FQNEAQ (reference sequence). The CDR3 covers 12 residues. The CDR3 here is CASIRVTETQYF. As DNA, the CDR3 is TGTGCCAGCATCCGGGTTACAGAGACCCAGTACTTC.